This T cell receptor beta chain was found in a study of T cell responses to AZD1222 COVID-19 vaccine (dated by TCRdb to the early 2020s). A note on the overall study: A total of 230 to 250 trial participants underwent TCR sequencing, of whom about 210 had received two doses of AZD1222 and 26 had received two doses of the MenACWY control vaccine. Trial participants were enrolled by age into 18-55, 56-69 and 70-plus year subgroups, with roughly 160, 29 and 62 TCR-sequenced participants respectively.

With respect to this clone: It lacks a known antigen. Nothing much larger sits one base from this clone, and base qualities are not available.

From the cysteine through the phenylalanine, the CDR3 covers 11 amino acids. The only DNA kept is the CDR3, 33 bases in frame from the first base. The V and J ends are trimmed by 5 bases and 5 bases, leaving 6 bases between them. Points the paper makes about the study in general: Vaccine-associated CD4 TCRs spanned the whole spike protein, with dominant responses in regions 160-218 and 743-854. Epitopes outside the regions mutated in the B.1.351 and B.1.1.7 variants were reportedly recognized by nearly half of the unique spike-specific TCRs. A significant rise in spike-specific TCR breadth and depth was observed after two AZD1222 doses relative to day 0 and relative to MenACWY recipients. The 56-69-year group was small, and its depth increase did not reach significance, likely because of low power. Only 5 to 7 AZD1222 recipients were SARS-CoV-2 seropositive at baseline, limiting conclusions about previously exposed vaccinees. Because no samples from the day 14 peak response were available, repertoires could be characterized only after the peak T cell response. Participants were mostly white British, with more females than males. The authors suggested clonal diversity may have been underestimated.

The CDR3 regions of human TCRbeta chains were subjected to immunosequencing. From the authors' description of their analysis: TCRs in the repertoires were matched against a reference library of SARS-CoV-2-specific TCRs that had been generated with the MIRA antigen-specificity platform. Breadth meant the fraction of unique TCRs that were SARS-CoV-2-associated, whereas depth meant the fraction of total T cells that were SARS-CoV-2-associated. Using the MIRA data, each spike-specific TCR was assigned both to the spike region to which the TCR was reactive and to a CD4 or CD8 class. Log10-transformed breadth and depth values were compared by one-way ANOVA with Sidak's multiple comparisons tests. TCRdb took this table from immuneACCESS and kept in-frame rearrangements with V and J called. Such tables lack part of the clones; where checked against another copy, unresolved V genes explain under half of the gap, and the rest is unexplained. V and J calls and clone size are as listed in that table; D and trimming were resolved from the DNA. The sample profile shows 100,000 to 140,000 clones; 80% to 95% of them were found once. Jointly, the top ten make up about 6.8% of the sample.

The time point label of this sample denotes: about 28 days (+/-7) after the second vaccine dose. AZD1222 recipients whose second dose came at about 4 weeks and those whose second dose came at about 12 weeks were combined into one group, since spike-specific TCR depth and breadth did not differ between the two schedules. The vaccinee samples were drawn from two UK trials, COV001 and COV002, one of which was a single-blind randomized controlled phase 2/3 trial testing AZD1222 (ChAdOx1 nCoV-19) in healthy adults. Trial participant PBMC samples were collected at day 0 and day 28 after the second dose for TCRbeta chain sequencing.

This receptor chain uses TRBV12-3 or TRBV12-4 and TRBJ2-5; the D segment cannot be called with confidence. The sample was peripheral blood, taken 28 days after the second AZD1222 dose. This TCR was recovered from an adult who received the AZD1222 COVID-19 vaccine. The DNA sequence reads TGTGCCAGCAGTAAAACTGAGACCCAGTACTTC. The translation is CASSKTETQYF.